One and the same sample provided the 23 T cell receptor beta chains below, sequenced in a study of blood T cell repertoires in COVID-19. Assay used: immunoSEQ multiplex PCR; TCRdb lists only in-frame clones, some missing. This sample has 280,000 or so clones, with roughly 88% found just once. Sequenced input: peripheral blood. The receptor source for this set is a woman in her twenties or thirties who had recovered from COVID-19.

The rearrangement joins TRBV4-2 to TRBJ1-6, with 7 bases aligning to TRBD1. The length of the CDR3 is 15 residues. V lost 1 base and J lost 5; bases outside the gene matches: 2. Germline V gene sequence: CDR1 LGHNA, CDR2 YNFKEQ. The CDR3 region has the DNA TGTGCCAGCAGCCAAGCAGACAGGGATAATTCACCCCTCCACTTT. Translated, it gives CASSQADRDNSPLHF.

V gene TRBV6-6 combines with J gene TRBJ2-1; TRBD2 aligns across 8 bases. Per the germline V gene, CDR1 is MNHNY and CDR2 is SVGAGI (reference sequence). The CDR3 sequence is 18 residues long. V dropped 5 bases and J dropped 2; count of bases not matched to a gene: 14. The CDR3 DNA follows: TGTGCCAGCAGTCCAAATGAGGGTAGCGGGGCAACCTACAATGAGCAGTTCTTC. As protein: CASSPNEGSGATYNEQFF.

A note on this clone: The same CDR3 arises from other DNA sequences in this sample as well. The chain combines TRBV7-2 with TRBJ2-7; 8 nucleotides agree with TRBD1. V gave up 4 bases and J gave up 2 bases; unmatched junction bases: 4. Germline loops: CDR1 SGHTA, CDR2 FQGNSA. There are 14 residues in the CDR3. CDR3 sequence (DNA): TGTGCCAGCAGCTCCGGGACAGGAACCTACGAGCAGTACTTC. Translating it yields CASSSGTGTYEQYF. The full variable domain, completed using reference TRBV7-2 and TRBJ2-7, is GAGVSQSPSNKVTEKGKDVELRCDPISGHTALYWYRQSLGQGLEFLIYFQGNSAPDKSGLPSDRFSAERTGGSVSTLTIQRTQQEDSAVYLCASSSGTGTYEQYFGPGTRLTVT.

The rearrangement joins TRBV23-1 to TRBJ1-6; unclear D gene. TRBV23-1 falls under the ORF class, with uncertain function. This CDR3 comprises 15 residues. Trimming removed 0 bases at V and 9 bases at J, with 12 bases between. CDR3 nucleotide sequence: TGCGCCAGCAGTCAATCGCGGGTCTCGGGTTCACCCCTCCACTTT. It yields the protein CASSQSRVSGSPLHF.

This clone was detected ten times or more. The CDR3 is CASSFSGILSYNEQFF. The CDR3 nucleotides are TGTGCCAGCAGCTTTAGCGGGATTCTAAGCTACAATGAGCAGTTCTTC. The V and J genes are TRBV5-4 and TRBJ2-1, with 8 nucleotides matching TRBD2. J lost 3 bases, V lost 2 bases, and 7 bases had no gene match. This CDR3 region has 16 residues. Germline CDR1 is SGHNT and CDR2 is YYREEE (reference sequence).

The chain employs TRBV27 and TRBJ1-2; D not certain. V gave up 5 bases and J gave up 2 bases, with 9 bases separating them. Germline CDR1 reads MNHEY; CDR2 reads SMNVEV (reference sequence). The CDR3 consists of 13 residues. In nucleotides, the CDR3 is TGTGCCAGCAGTAGTGGAGCAAACTATGGCTACACCTTC. Translating gives CASSSGANYGYTF.

The chain uses TRBV14 and TRBJ1-6; 7 nucleotides agree with TRBD1. V dropped 4 bases and J dropped 6; count of bases not matched to a gene: 6. The CDR3 covers 15 residues. The germline V gene encodes CDR1 SGHDN and CDR2 FVKESK. The CDR3 loop reads CASSPVTGFNSPLHF. CDR3 sequence (DNA): TGTGCCAGCAGCCCCGTGACAGGGTTTAATTCACCCCTCCACTTT.

The V gene is TRBV19, the J gene TRBJ1-5; no clear D. The CDR3 spans 12 residues. Germline V gene lookup returns CDR1 LNHDA and CDR2 SQIVND (reference sequence). The ends were cut back, 2 bases at V and 8 bases at J, with 7 bases in the middle. As DNA, the CDR3 is TGTGCCAGTAGTATATATCCGGAGCCCCAGCATTTT. It encodes CASSIYPEPQHF.

The chain joins TRBV11-1 to TRBJ1-6; TRBD1 matches 7 bases. The J segment lost 8 bases and the V segment lost 5 bases, leaving 3 bases of the junction unmatched. Germline values: CDR1 SGHAT, CDR2 FQDESV (reference sequence). The CDR3 covers 13 residues. The CDR3 region has the DNA TGTGCCAGCAGCGTGGGACAGTATTCACCCCTCCACTTT. As protein: CASSVGQYSPLHF.

The chain recombines TRBV4-1 with TRBJ1-6, with D perhaps TRBD1 (6 bases). Between the trimmed V and J ends, which lost 0 bases and 14 bases, there was a span of 20 bases. Per germline, CDR1 MGHRA and CDR2 YSYEKL. This CDR3 is 16 amino acids long. CDR3 loop: CASSQEGGGSSRTLHF. CDR3 DNA sequence: TGCGCCAGCAGCCAAGAGGGAGGGGGGTCGTCGAGAACCCTCCACTTT.

The chain employs TRBV15 and TRBJ2-2; possibly TRBD1 for D (5 bases). This CDR3 is 14 amino acids long. Trimming took off 10 bases at V and 1 base at J, with 13 bases between the two ends. CDR1 is LNHNV and CDR2 is YYDKDF in the germline V gene (reference sequence). CDR3 nucleotides: TGTGCCATCAGGGCCGGACAGAACACCGGGGAGCTGTTTTTT. This encodes CAIRAGQNTGELFF.

V gene TRBV3-1 (or the pseudogene TRBV3-2) combines with J gene TRBJ2-4; D uncertain. The CDR3 is 17 residues long. The germline V gene encodes CDR1 LGHDT and CDR2 YNNKEL (reference sequence). Trimming took off 4 bases at V and 0 bases at J, with 16 bases between the two ends. The CDR3 loop is CASSPDPRVIAKNIQYF. The CDR3 nucleotides are TGTGCCAGCAGCCCCGATCCGCGCGTAATAGCCAAAAACATTCAGTACTTC.

In the case of this clone: The sample contains more than one DNA sequence encoding this CDR3. The V and J genes are TRBV7-9 and TRBJ1-1; TRBD1 aligns across 9 bases. V shed 4 bases, J shed 1 base, and the junction held 1 base outside the gene matches. Germline-derived CDR1 and CDR2 are SEHNR and FQNEAQ (reference sequence). The CDR3 runs to 14 residues. The CDR3 region is CASSSQGANTEAFF. As DNA, the CDR3 is TGTGCCAGCAGCTCACAGGGGGCGAACACTGAAGCTTTCTTT.

The V call is TRBV7-9, the J call TRBJ1-6; D is possibly TRBD1 (5 bases). This CDR3 comprises 13 residues. The germline CDR1 and CDR2 sequences are SEHNR and FQNEAQ (reference sequence). V was pared by 9 bases and J by 7 bases, with 13 bases between. The CDR3 protein is CASSGGWNSPLHF. CDR3 nucleotides: TGTGCCAGTAGTGGGGGGTGGAATTCACCCCTCCACTTT.

This clone was observed a handful of times. The CDR3 here is CASSQSTRLDRDSNQPQHF. The CDR3 DNA is TGCGCCAGCAGTCAATCTACTAGATTGGACAGGGATAGCAATCAGCCCCAGCATTTT. V and J are TRBV23-1 and TRBJ1-5; 8 bases map to TRBD1. TRBV23-1 is marked as an open reading frame, function uncertain. Trimming took 0 bases from V and 0 from J; bases not matched to a gene: 10. CDR3 length: 19 residues.

The J gene is TRBJ2-5, the V gene TRBV5-1, with D tentatively TRBD2 (6 bases). Deletions cut 2 bases from V and 6 bases from J, with 11 bases between. There are 13 residues in the CDR3. Germline V gene data show CDR1 as SGHRS and CDR2 as YFSETQ. CDR3 loop: CASSFAGRQTQYF. DNA of the CDR3: TGCGCCAGCAGCTTCGCGGGGAGACAGACCCAGTACTTC.

This clone was counted only a few times. CDR3 sequence (DNA): TGCGCCAGCAGCCCCCAGGCTTCCGCGGGAGGCTACACCTTC. Encoded protein: CASSPQASAGGYTF. V usage is TRBV5-1 and J usage is TRBJ1-2, with D unresolved. The V and J ends lost 4 bases and 8 bases respectively, with 18 bases between them. Germline V gives CDR1 SGHRS, CDR2 YFSETQ. The CDR3 has 14 residues.

The V gene is TRBV27, the J gene TRBJ1-5, with D perhaps TRBD1 (5 bases). The CDR3 sequence is 15 residues long. CDR1 and CDR2 from the germline V gene are MNHEY and SMNVEV (reference sequence). V lost 6 bases, J lost 4 bases, and 16 bases lay in between. The CDR3 protein is CASRSQGAGNQPQHF. The CDR3 coding sequence is TGTGCCAGCAGAAGCCAAGGGGCGGGAAATCAGCCCCAGCATTTT.

The chain recombines TRBV28 with TRBJ1-6, with a weak D call TRBD1 (5 bases). V gave up 5 bases and J gave up 6 bases, with 14 bases separating them. Germline CDR1 is MDHEN and CDR2 is SYDVKM. The length of the CDR3 is 15 residues. CDR3 in DNA: TGTGCCAGCAGTAGAGGACAAGCCATTAATTCACCCCTCCACTTT. It encodes CASSRGQAINSPLHF. Full variable domain (missing parts from reference TRBV28 and TRBJ1-6): DVKVTQSSRYLVKRTGEKVFLECVQDMDHENMFWYRQDPGLGLRLIYFSYDVKMKEKGDIPEGYSVSREKKERFSLILESASTNQTSMYLCASSRGQAINSPLHFGNGTRLTVT.

CDR3 loop: CSARGLEAFF. CDR3 nucleotide sequence: TGCAGTGCCAGGGGCCTTGAAGCTTTCTTT. The genes are TRBV20-1 and TRBJ1-1; TRBD1 might be the D (6 bases). Germline assignment: CDR1 DFQATT and CDR2 SNEGSKA (reference sequence). This CDR3 is built from 10 residues. V was trimmed by 6 bases and J by 7 bases, leaving 9 bases between them.

J is TRBJ2-5 and V is TRBV9, with D possibly TRBD2 on 6 matching bases. Germline V lookup: CDR1 SGDLS, CDR2 YYNGEE. This CDR3 spans 14 amino acids. Trimming cost V 4 bases and J 2 bases, with 12 bases left between them. The CDR3 DNA reads as TGTGCCAGCAGCACTGCAGGGAGGCAAGAGACCCAGTACTTC. Translated: CASSTAGRQETQYF.

The J gene is TRBJ1-1, the V gene TRBV7-9, with D perhaps matching TRBD1 (6 bases). V was cut by 11 bases and J by 0 bases, with 10 bases left in between. Looked up from germline, CDR1 is SEHNR and CDR2 is FQNEAQ (reference sequence). The CDR3 runs 12 residues. CDR3 sequence reads: CAYTGLNTEAFF. In DNA, the CDR3 is TGTGCCTATACAGGGCTGAACACTGAAGCTTTCTTT.

The chain is built from TRBV28 and TRBJ1-2, with 8 positions matching TRBD1. J lost 8 bases, V lost 6 bases, and 8 bases had no gene match. Germline loops: CDR1 MDHEN, CDR2 SYDVKM. This CDR3 has 13 residues. The chain's CDR3 is CASSPPDRGGYTF. The CDR3 bases are TGTGCCAGCAGCCCCCCCGACAGGGGCGGCTACACCTTC.